The sequence of this TCR beta chain was determined in a study of human T cells and chemical hapten exposure. Study results and caveats: Expanded TCR counts at PT1 went up together with patch test score, a positive correlation.

Each CDR3 protein is one row after TCRdb ran MiXCR on the RACE reads. The sample holds approximately 100,000 distinct CDR3 sequences; more than 9.5% are singletons and the top ten take around 3.4%. Stated time point: patch test 1, 2 weeks after DPC sensitization. Treatment reported: therapeutic diphenylcyclopropenone sensitization with weekly scalp DPC. People who gave samples had alopecia, were 18 to 70 years old, and were suitable for DPC. Many counts were recorded for this clonotype. Its target is not known. The V and J ends lost 0 bases and 11 bases respectively, with 13 bases between them. The V gene's germline CDR1 is KGHSY and CDR2 FQNENV. This CDR3 is built from 13 residues.

The chain couples TRBV16 to TRBJ1-1; no reliable D call. Source: whole blood, taken in connection with sensitization to the hapten diphenylcyclopropenone (DPC). The sequence was obtained from a woman aged 35 to 49 with alopecia areata. Some clones in this sample may be carry-over from other donors' samples. CDR3 sequence (DNA): TGTGCCAGCAGCCAATCGGGTTCGGGTTGGGCTTTCTTT. Encoded protein: CASSQSGSGWAFF.